This T cell receptor (beta chain) derives from a study of shared clonotypes between healthy human individuals (TCRdb year 2020). General notes on the study: A couple of women and three men aged 18 to 49 years were included in the cohort. For each donor, CD4 naive and CD4 memory were each run on three plates, CD8 naive on two plates, and CD8 memory on one plate. Blood TCR repertoires of four to six healthy adults were deeply sequenced to estimate repertoire size and the extent of clonotype sharing between individuals. Different laboratories and diverse techniques were used to prepare libraries and sequence TCR repertoires, to increase sequencing depth and limit assay-specific biases. Between about 0.8 and 9 billion PBMCs per donor were obtained by leukapheresis.

TCR CDR3 regions were amplified from genomic DNA by multiplex PCR using the deep immunoSEQ assay. Genomic DNA extracted from each cell subset was distributed evenly over all wells of several immunoSEQ 96-well plates, and each plate served as one replicate. For sorted subsets, each replicate PCR was loaded with approximately 0.2 ug genomic DNA, equivalent to 25,000 to 35,000 T cell genomes. Purified libraries were measured with a Qubit 3.0 fluorometer, size-checked on a Bioanalyzer 2100, and measured again with the KAPA Library Quantification kit. Every immunoSEQ 96-well plate was sequenced on a dedicated single-read 150-cycle Illumina NextSeq 550 flow cell. Per the original workflow: Because the immunoSEQ output held only junctional sequences and lacked quality scores, the filtering could not match the filtering applied to full-length reads. Sequences were annotated with PyIR, a Python wrapper for IgBLAST v1.9, using IMGT germline references to assign V/J genes and CDR3. Reads with weak V/J assignments (E-value above 1e-6), missing CDR3, stop codons, out-of-frame junctions, or ambiguous translated residues were removed. A V3J clonotype was defined by an identical inferred V gene, J gene, and CDR3 amino acid sequence. The percentage overlap between two repertoires was calculated by dividing the number of shared unique clonotypes by the size of the smaller repertoire. Richness of each repertoire was evaluated using RTK rarefaction, the Chao1 estimator, and Recon v2.1 estimates of unobserved clonotypes. For all TCRbeta clonotypes obtained by the gDNA method from a handful of donors, generation probabilities were computed with OLGA. This is the immuneACCESS table as TCRdb keeps it, with only in-frame sequences that have V and J called. A part of the clones is gone; compared with another copy, unresolved V genes explain less than half, and the rest is unexplained. That table gives V, J and clone size, and the DNA gave D and trimming. Here the sample has 1.4 million to 1.5 million clones; around 97% occur a single time. The leading ten clones occupy roughly 1.2% of the sample.

The donors were healthy, HIV-negative adults who had no recently reported acute infections or vaccinations. Every donor was a Caucasian adult living in Nashville, Tennessee, USA. CD4+ T cells were enriched by magnetic negative selection, after which naive cells were positively selected on CD45RA and the negative fraction was taken as the memory subset. After blood collection by leukapheresis, PBMCs were isolated using Ficoll-Histopaque density gradient centrifugation and then cryopreserved in the vapor phase of liquid nitrogen. Analytical flow cytometry was used to check the purity and quantity of every magnetically sorted T cell population. From each sorted fraction, genomic DNA was isolated and quantified by UV absorbance on a Nanodrop 2000c. On this clone itself: This clone's antigen is unknown. No quality values exist for individual bases; no much larger clone is one base distant.

What the authors observed across the whole study: Pairwise subsampling indicated that sequencing depth was expected to affect the degree of clonotype sharing among donors. Sampling was restricted to blood, and TCR repertoires in tissues likely differ from the TCR repertoires found in blood. The small number of donors limited the genetic and exposure-history diversity represented. Incomplete sequencing was indicated by rarefaction of sorted-subset datasets, despite the large sequencing depth. Higher generation probabilities were observed for clonotypes shared by all four sorted-subset donors than for non-shared clonotypes. Naive subsets generally had larger estimated clonotype richness than memory subsets did. When a few donors were compared, the shared fraction of clonotypes was around 5.1% for naive CD4, more than 3% for naive CD8, about 2.5% for memory CD4, and less than 0.5% for memory CD8.

The germline V gene (reference sequence) sets CDR1 to MNHEY and CDR2 to SMNVEV. From cysteine to phenylalanine, the CDR3 is 15 amino acids long. Only CDR3 DNA remains: 45 bases, in frame from the first base. The germline ends are 17 bases apart after V is trimmed by 5 bases and J by 3 bases. The sequence is built from TRBV27 and TRBJ2-7, with the identity of the D gene unclear. This clonotype was obtained from a man aged 25 to 40 in good health. Sequencing was performed on naive CD4+ T cells sorted from blood. The sample's cell subset or site, from its label and the paper: CD45RA+ positively selected. The CDR3 protein sequence reads: CASSPRLSWGYEQYF. The base sequence is TGTGCCAGCAGTCCACGTCTGTCCTGGGGCTACGAGCAGTACTTC.